The T cell receptor (beta chain) under discussion was sequenced for a study of blood T cell repertoires in COVID-19. Study details: From the United States, Italy and Spain came samples of acute and convalescent COVID-19. T cells, B-cell-depleted T cells, or PBMCs provided the cDNA or gDNA that served as material.

The V end lost 6 bases, the J end lost 0 bases, and 13 bases lay between the germline ends. Germline CDR1 reads SGHRS; CDR2 reads YFSETQ. CDR3 length equals 14 residues. As handled by the study authors: Amplification of reference gene primers was used by the study to estimate nucleated cell counts. Assay used: immunoSEQ multiplex PCR; TCRdb lists only in-frame clones, some missing. V, J and clone size reflect that table, while D and trimming were determined from the DNA. The sample carries tens of thousands of clones, 80% to 95% recorded once. V and J are TRBV5-1 and TRBJ2-7; D is possibly TRBD2 (5 bases). Specimen: peripheral blood. This receptor was identified in a man between 65 and 85 years old with acute or convalescent COVID-19. CDR3 nucleotide sequence: TGCGCCAGCACCGTTGACGGGGTCTCCTACGAGCAGTACTTC. This sequence encodes CASTVDGVSYEQYF.